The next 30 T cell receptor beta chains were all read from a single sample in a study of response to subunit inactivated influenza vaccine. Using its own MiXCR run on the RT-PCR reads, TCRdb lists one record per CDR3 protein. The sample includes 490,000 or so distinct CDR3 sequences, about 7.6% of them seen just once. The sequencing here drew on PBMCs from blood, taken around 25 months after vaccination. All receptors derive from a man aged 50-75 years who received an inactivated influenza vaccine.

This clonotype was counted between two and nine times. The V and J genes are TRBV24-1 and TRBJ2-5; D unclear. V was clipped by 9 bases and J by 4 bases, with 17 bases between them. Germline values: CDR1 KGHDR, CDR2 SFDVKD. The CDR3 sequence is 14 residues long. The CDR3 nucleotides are TGTGCCACCGCCGCCCGACCCGACCCAGAGACCCAGTACTTC. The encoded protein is CATAARPDPETQYF.

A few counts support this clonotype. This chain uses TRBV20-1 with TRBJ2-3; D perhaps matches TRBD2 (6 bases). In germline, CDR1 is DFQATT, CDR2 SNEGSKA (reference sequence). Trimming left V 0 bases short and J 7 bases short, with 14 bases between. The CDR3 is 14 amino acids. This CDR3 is CSARDVGTHYTQYF. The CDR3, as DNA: TGCAGTGCTAGAGATGTTGGGACTCACTATACGCAGTATTTT.

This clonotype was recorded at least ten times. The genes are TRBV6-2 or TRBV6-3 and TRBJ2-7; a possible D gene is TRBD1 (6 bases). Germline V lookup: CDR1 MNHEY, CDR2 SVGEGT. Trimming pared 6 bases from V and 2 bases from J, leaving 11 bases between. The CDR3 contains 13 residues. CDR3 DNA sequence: TGTGCCAGCAGAGGGACAACCGCCTACGAGCAGTACTTC. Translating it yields CASRGTTAYEQYF.

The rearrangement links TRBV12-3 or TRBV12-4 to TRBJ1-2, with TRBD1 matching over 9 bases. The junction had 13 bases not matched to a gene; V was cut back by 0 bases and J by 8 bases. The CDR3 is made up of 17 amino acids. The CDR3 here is CASSLARGGQGVWGYTF. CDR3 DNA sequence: TGTGCCAGCAGTTTAGCGCGGGGGGGACAGGGAGTATGGGGCTACACCTTC.

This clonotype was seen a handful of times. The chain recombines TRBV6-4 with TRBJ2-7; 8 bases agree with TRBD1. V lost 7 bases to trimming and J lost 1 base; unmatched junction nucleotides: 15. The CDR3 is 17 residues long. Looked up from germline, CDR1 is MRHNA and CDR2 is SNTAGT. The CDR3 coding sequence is TGTGCCAGCACCCACCCGGGACAGGCCTCGCCTTCCTACGAGCAGTACTTC. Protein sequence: CASTHPGQASPSYEQYF.

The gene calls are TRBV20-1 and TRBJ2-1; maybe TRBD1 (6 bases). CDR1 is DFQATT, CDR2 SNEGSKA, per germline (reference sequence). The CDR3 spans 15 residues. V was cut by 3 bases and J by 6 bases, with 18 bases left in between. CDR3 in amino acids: CSASSGQHFSNEQFF. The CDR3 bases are TGCAGTGCTAGCTCAGGACAGCACTTTAGCAATGAGCAGTTCTTC.

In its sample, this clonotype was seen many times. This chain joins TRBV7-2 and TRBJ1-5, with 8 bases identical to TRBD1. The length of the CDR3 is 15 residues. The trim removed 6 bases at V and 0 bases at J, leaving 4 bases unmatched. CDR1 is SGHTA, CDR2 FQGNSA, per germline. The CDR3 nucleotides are TGTGCCAGCAGTTTCGGGACAGGTAGCAATCAGCCCCAGCATTTT. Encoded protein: CASSFGTGSNQPQHF.

CDR3 residues: CASSVDGTGVDEQYF. The CDR3 coding sequence is TGTGCCAGCAGCGTAGATGGGACAGGGGTAGATGAGCAGTACTTC. The chain couples TRBV9 to TRBJ2-7, with 10 bases lining up with TRBD1. The CDR3 runs 15 residues. Losses at the gene ends were 0 bases for V and 7 bases for J; bases not matched to a gene: 7. Germline V lookup: CDR1 SGDLS, CDR2 YYNGEE.

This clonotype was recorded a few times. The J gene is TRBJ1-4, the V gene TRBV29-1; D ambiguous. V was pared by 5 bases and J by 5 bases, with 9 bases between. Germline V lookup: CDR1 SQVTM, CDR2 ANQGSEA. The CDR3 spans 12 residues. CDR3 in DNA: TGCAGCGTTTCGAAAGGAAATGAAAAACTGTTTTTT. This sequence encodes CSVSKGNEKLFF.

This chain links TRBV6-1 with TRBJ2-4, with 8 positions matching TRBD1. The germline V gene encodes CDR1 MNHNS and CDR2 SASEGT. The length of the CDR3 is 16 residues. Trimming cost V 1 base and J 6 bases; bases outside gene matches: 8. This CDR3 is CASSEDIGTGLNIQYF. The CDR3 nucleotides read TGTGCCAGCAGTGAAGACATCGGGACAGGCCTAAACATTCAGTACTTC.

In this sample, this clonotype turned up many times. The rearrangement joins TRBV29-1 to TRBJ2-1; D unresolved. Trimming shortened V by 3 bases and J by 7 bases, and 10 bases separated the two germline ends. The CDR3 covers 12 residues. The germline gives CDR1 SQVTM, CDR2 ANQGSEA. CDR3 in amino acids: CSVEVFANEQFF. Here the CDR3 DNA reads TGCAGCGTTGAGGTGTTTGCAAATGAGCAGTTCTTC.

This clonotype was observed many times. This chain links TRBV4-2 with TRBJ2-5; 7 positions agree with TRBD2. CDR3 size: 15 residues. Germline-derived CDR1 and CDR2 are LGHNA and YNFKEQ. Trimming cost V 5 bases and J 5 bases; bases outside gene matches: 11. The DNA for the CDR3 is TGTGCCAGCAGCAGTGCGAGCGGGGTCGCGGAGACCCAGTACTTC. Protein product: CASSSASGVAETQYF.

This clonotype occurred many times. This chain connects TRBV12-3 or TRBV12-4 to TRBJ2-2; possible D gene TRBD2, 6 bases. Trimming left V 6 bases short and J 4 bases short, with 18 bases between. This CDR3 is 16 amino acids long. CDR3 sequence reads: CASRRTGGGFTGELFF. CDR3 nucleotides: TGTGCCAGCAGACGCACCGGGGGAGGTTTCACCGGGGAGCTGTTTTTT.

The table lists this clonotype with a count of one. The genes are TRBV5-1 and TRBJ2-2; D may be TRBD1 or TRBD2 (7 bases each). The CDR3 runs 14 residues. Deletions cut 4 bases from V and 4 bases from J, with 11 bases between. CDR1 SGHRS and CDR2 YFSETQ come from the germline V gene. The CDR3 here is CASSARGGTGELFF. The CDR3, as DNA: TGCGCCAGCAGCGCCAGGGGGGGCACCGGGGAGCTGTTTTTT.

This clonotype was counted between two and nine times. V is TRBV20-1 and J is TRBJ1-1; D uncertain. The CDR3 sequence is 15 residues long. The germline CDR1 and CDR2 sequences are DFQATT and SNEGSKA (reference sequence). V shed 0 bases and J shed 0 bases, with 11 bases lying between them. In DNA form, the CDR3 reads TGCAGTGCTAGAGAGGGTAAAGCCTTGAACACTGAAGCTTTCTTT. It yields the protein CSAREGKALNTEAFF.

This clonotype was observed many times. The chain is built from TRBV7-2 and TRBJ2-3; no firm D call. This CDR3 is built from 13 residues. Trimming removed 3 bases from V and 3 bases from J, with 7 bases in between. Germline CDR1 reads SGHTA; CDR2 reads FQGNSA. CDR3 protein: CASSFLHTDTQYF. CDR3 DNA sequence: TGTGCCAGCAGCTTCTTACATACAGATACGCAGTATTTT.

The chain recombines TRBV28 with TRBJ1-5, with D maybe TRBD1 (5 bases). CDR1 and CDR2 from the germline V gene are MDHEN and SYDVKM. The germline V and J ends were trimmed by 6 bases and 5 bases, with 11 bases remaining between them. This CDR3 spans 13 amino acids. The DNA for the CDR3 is TGTGCCAGCAGGGGGCAAAACTATCAGCCCCAGCATTTT. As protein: CASRGQNYQPQHF.

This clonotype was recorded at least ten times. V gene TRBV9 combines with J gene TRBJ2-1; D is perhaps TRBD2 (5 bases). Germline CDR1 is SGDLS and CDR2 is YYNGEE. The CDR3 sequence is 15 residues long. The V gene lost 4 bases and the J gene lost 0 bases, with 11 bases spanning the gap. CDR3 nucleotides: TGTGCCAGCAGCCCGGCGGGTAGCTCCTACAATGAGCAGTTCTTC. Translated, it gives CASSPAGSSYNEQFF.

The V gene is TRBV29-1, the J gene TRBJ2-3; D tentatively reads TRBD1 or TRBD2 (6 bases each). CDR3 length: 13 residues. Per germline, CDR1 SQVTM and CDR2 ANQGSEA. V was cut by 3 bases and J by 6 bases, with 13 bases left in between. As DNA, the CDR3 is TGCAGCGTTGATGAGGGGGGCAGGGATACGCAGTATTTT. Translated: CSVDEGGRDTQYF.

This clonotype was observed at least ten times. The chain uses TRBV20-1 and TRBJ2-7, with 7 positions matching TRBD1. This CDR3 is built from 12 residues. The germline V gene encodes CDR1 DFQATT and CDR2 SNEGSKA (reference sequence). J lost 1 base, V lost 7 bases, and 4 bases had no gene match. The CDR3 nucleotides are TGCAGTGTGATGACAGGGTCCTACGAGCAGTACTTC. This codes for CSVMTGSYEQYF.

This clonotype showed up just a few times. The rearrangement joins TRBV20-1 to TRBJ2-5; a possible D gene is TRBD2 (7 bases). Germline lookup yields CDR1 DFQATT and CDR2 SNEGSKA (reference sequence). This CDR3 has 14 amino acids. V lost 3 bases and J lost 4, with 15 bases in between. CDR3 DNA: TGCAGTGCTAGTGTACAGGGAGGGTTAGAGACCCAGTACTTC. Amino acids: CSASVQGGLETQYF.

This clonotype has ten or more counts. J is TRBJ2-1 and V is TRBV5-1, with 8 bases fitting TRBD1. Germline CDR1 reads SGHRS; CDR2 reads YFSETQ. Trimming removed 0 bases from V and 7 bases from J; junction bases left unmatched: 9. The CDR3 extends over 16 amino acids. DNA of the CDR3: TGCGCCAGCAGCTTGGGAACAGGGGGTCGGGGAAATGAGCAGTTCTTC. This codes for CASSLGTGGRGNEQFF.

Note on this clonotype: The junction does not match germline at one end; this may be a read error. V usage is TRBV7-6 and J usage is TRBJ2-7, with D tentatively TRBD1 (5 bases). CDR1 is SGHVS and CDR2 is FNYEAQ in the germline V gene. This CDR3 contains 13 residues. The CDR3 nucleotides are TGTGCCGGCAGCTTACAACAGGACTACGAGCAGTACTTC. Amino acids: CAGSLQQDYEQYF.

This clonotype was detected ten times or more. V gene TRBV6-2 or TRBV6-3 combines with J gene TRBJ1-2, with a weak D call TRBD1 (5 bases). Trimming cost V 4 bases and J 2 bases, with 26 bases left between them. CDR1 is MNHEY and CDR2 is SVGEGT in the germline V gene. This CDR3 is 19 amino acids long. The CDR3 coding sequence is TGTGCCAGCAGTTCCGATCGGGACCTCACCGGGGCCAAAAACTATGGCTACACCTTC. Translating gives CASSSDRDLTGAKNYGYTF.

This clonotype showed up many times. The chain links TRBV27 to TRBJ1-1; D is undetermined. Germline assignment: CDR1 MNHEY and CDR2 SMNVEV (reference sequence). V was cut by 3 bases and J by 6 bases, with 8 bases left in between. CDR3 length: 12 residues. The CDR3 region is CASSFVGSEAFF. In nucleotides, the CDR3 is TGTGCCAGCAGTTTTGTCGGTTCTGAAGCTTTCTTT.

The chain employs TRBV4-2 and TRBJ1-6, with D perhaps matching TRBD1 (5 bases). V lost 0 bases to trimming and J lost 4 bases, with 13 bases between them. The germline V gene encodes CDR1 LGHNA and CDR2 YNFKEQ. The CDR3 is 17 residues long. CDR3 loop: CASSQDPQPGYNSPLHF. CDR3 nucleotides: TGTGCCAGCAGCCAAGATCCCCAACCAGGGTATAATTCACCCCTCCACTTT.

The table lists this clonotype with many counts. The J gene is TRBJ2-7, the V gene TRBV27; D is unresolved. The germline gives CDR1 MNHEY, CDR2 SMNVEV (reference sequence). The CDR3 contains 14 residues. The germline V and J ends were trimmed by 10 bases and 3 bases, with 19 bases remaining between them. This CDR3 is CATSPHHLHYEQYF. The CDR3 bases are TGTGCCACCAGCCCGCACCACCTGCACTACGAGCAGTACTTC.

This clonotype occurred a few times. CDR3 bases: TGTGCCAGCAGCTTCCCGACAGCGGGTTCTCAAGAGACCCAGTACTTC. Its translation is CASSFPTAGSQETQYF. V is TRBV7-9 and J is TRBJ2-5, with a tentative D call TRBD2 (6 bases). CDR3 length: 16 amino acids. CDR1 and CDR2 from the germline V gene are SEHNR and FQNEAQ (reference sequence). Trimming shortened V by 3 bases and J by 2 bases, and 16 bases separated the two germline ends.

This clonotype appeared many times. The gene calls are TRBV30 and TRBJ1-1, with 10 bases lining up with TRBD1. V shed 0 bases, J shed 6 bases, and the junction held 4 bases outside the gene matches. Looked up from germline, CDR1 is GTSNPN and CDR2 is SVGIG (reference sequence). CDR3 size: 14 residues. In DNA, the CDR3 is TGTGCCTGGAGTGTCGTGGGACAGGGGTCTGAAGCTTTCTTT. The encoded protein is CAWSVVGQGSEAFF.

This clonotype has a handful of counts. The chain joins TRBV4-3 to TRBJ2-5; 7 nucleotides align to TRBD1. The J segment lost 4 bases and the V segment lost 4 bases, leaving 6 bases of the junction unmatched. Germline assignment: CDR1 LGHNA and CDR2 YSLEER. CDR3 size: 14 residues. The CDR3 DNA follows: TGCGCCAGCAGCCTTACAGGGGACGGAGAGACCCAGTACTTC. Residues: CASSLTGDGETQYF.